The 3 T cell receptor beta chains listed next were all sequenced from one sample in a study of cytomegalovirus exposure and HLA in healthy donors (dated by TCRdb to 2016 to 2017). Libraries came from the immunoSEQ multiplex PCR assay. The multiplex PCR relied on a mix of 60 forward primers for TCR Vbeta segments and 13 reverse primers for TCR Jbeta segments. The source is immuneACCESS, and TCRdb retained only in-frame sequences with V and J called. Part of the clones is not carried over; for the studies checked, unresolved V genes explain less than half of this, and the remainder is unexplained. This sample comprises around 110,000 clones, around 70% of them detected only once. The ten largest account for over 4% of the sample. The material sequenced was PBMCs. These receptors all stem from a man aged 25-40 years in good health and CMV-seropositive.

This clone was counted once. This chain connects TRBV28 to TRBJ1-3; 7 bases line up with TRBD1. The CDR3 is 15 amino acids. The germline V gene encodes CDR1 MDHEN and CDR2 SYDVKM. V shed 3 bases, J shed 4 bases, and the junction held 6 bases outside the gene matches. The CDR3 DNA follows: TGTGCCAGCAGTTTCGACAGGGTCTCGGGAAACACCATATATTTT. It codes for CASSFDRVSGNTIYF.

In DNA form, the CDR3 reads TGTGCCAGCAGTTTGGGGGCCTCCTACGAGCAGTACTTC. Amino acid sequence: CASSLGASYEQYF. The chain couples TRBV28 to TRBJ2-7, with a weak D call TRBD1 (6 bases). This CDR3 is 13 amino acids long. V was clipped by 3 bases and J by 0 bases, with 6 bases between them. Germline CDR1 MDHEN, CDR2 SYDVKM. Using reference TRBV28 and TRBJ2-7 for the parts outside the CDR3, the full variable domain is DVKVTQSSRYLVKRTGEKVFLECVQDMDHENMFWYRQDPGLGLRLIYFSYDVKMKEKGDIPEGYSVSREKKERFSLILESASTNQTSMYLCASSLGASYEQYFGPGTRLTVT.

This clone has a handful of counts. The rearrangement uses TRBV4-1 and TRBJ1-1, with 9 bases that match TRBD1. Losses at the gene ends were 4 bases for V and 1 base for J; bases not matched to a gene: 4. The CDR3 is 15 residues long. Germline-derived CDR1 and CDR2 are MGHRA and YSYEKL. Written as DNA, the CDR3 is TGCGCCAGCAGCCCCCGGGACAGGGCGAACACTGAAGCTTTCTTT. This translates into CASSPRDRANTEAFF.